Listed here are 23 T cell receptor beta chains from one sample, sequenced in a study of blood T cell repertoires in COVID-19. Sequencing used immunoSEQ multiplex PCR; TCRdb keeps in-frame clones, though not all of them. The sample holds 100,000 to 110,000 clones, roughly 90% seen once. The sample consisted of peripheral blood. These receptors were taken from a man over 45 with active COVID-19.

V usage is TRBV5-1 and J usage is TRBJ2-3; 10 bases align to TRBD2. This CDR3 contains 18 residues. CDR1 and CDR2 (germline): SGHRS, YFSETQ. Germline trimming cut 4 bases from V and 2 bases from J; bases unmatched to any gene: 13. The CDR3 loop reads CASSLIVQRGGPTDTQYF. The CDR3 DNA follows: TGCGCCAGCAGCCTTATCGTTCAGCGGGGGGGCCCCACAGATACGCAGTATTTT.

A few counts support this clone. The genes are TRBV5-6 and TRBJ1-5; 7 nucleotides match TRBD1. The CDR3 is 13 residues long. Germline V gene sequence: CDR1 SGHDT, CDR2 YYEEEE. V trimming: 2 bases; J trimming: 7 bases; junction bases outside the gene matches: 3. CDR3 amino acids: CASSFTGDQPQHF. The CDR3 nucleotides read TGTGCCAGCAGCTTCACAGGGGACCAGCCCCAGCATTTT.

The chain recombines TRBV12-3 or TRBV12-4 with TRBJ1-1; D possibly corresponds to TRBD1 (6 bases). This CDR3 region has 13 residues. The ends were cut back, 5 bases at V and 1 base at J, with 8 bases in the middle. The CDR3 region is CASSGGANTEAFF. For the CDR3, the DNA is TGTGCCAGCAGTGGGGGGGCGAACACTGAAGCTTTCTTT.

V and J are TRBV29-1 and TRBJ1-2, with TRBD1 matching 12 bases. There are 13 residues in the CDR3. The ends lost 4 bases at V and 8 bases at J; junction bases unmatched: 5. CDR1 SQVTM and CDR2 ANQGSEA come from the germline V gene. Here the CDR3 reads CSVGGQGAEGYTF. In DNA, the CDR3 is TGCAGCGTTGGGGGACAGGGGGCGGAGGGCTACACCTTC.

This chain joins TRBV3-1 (or the pseudogene TRBV3-2) and TRBJ2-1; D not certain. The germline V gene encodes CDR1 LGHDT and CDR2 YNNKEL (reference sequence). CDR3 length: 12 amino acids. Trimming removed 1 base at V and 10 bases at J, with 8 bases between. The CDR3 protein is CASSQGTEEQFF. The CDR3, as DNA: TGTGCCAGCAGCCAAGGCACCGAGGAGCAGTTCTTC.

The chain recombines TRBV6-6 with TRBJ2-1; TRBD2 matches at 9 bases. J lost 7 bases, V lost 6 bases, and 13 bases had no gene match. The germline CDR1 and CDR2 sequences are MNHNY and SVGAGI (reference sequence). The CDR3 has 16 residues. The DNA for the CDR3 is TGTGCCAGCAGGGACCGCGGGCGGGAGGGAAATAATGAGCAGTTCTTC. Its protein is CASRDRGREGNNEQFF.

V usage is TRBV7-6 and J usage is TRBJ1-1; D gene unclear. This CDR3 spans 14 amino acids. V was trimmed by 5 bases and J by 3 bases, leaving 13 bases between them. Germline V gene data show CDR1 as SGHVS and CDR2 as FNYEAQ. The CDR3 DNA follows: TGTGCCAGCAGCAACTTGTCCCGTTACACTGAAGCTTTCTTT. Encoded protein: CASSNLSRYTEAFF.

The rearrangement uses TRBV19 and TRBJ1-5; D is unresolved. Germline CDR1 is LNHDA and CDR2 is SQIVND (reference sequence). V lost 3 bases, J lost 2 bases, and 11 bases lay in between. This CDR3 spans 15 amino acids. CDR3 bases: TGTGCCAGTAGTATCCTTGGCCAGGGCAATCAGCCCCAGCATTTT. Its protein is CASSILGQGNQPQHF.

The CDR3 protein is CASSLAEGAGGRETQYF. The CDR3 DNA follows: TGCGCCAGCAGCTTGGCCGAAGGAGCGGGAGGCCGAGAGACCCAGTACTTC. The V gene is TRBV5-1, the J gene TRBJ2-5; 9 bases match TRBD2. Trimming cost V 0 bases and J 4 bases; bases outside gene matches: 10. The V gene's germline CDR1 is SGHRS and CDR2 YFSETQ. The CDR3 has 17 residues.

This chain connects TRBV19 to TRBJ1-5; D is uncertain. The CDR3 loop spans 15 amino acids. Germline V gene lookup returns CDR1 LNHDA and CDR2 SQIVND (reference sequence). Trimming left V 0 bases short and J 3 bases short, with 9 bases between. CDR3 in amino acids: CASSIDRGYNQPQHF. DNA of the CDR3: TGTGCCAGTAGTATAGATCGCGGCTACAATCAGCCCCAGCATTTT. The whole variable domain, remainder taken from reference TRBV19 and TRBJ1-5, is DGGITQSPKYLFRKEGQNVTLSCEQNLNHDAMYWYRQDPGQGLRLIYYSQIVNDFQKGDIAEGYSVSREKKESFPLTVTSAQKNPTAFYLCASSIDRGYNQPQHFGDGTRLSIL.

This clone was observed a single time. The genes are TRBV25-1 and TRBJ1-6; 7 bases line up with TRBD1. CDR1 and CDR2 from the germline V gene are MGHDK and SYGVNS. Losses at the gene ends were 4 bases for V and 7 bases for J; bases not matched to a gene: 4. The CDR3 consists of 14 residues. The CDR3 reads CASSAGGWNSPLHF. In DNA form, the CDR3 reads TGTGCCAGCAGTGCAGGGGGTTGGAATTCACCCCTCCACTTT.

The chain couples TRBV3-1 (or the pseudogene TRBV3-2) to TRBJ2-1, with D possibly TRBD2 on 6 matching bases. The CDR3 sequence is 16 residues long. V lost 1 base and J lost 0, with 10 bases in between. Germline assignment: CDR1 LGHDT and CDR2 YNNKEL (reference sequence). The CDR3 loop reads CASSQAGVASYNEQFF. In nucleotides, the CDR3 is TGTGCCAGCAGCCAAGCGGGGGTGGCCTCCTACAATGAGCAGTTCTTC.

J is TRBJ1-1 and V is TRBV2; D possibly corresponds to TRBD1 (5 bases). V gave up 11 bases and J gave up 0 bases, with 10 bases separating them. The CDR3 is made up of 12 amino acids. The germline V gene has CDR1 SNHLY and CDR2 FYNNEI. CDR3 sequence: CAGRGMNTEAFF. DNA for the CDR3: TGTGCCGGGCGGGGGATGAACACTGAAGCTTTCTTT.

The chain carries TRBV5-6 and TRBJ2-1; 8 bases fit TRBD1. J was trimmed by 7 bases and V by 4 bases; bases with no gene match: 13. Germline-derived CDR1 and CDR2 are SGHDT and YYEEEE. This CDR3 contains 16 residues. The CDR3 is CASSLPGGARRNEQFF. The CDR3 DNA sequence: TGTGCCAGCAGCCTTCCAGGGGGCGCGCGAAGGAATGAGCAGTTCTTC.

V and J are TRBV19 and TRBJ2-2; 7 bases fit TRBD1. V trimming: 6 bases; J trimming: 0 bases; junction bases outside the gene matches: 13. Germline V gene sequence: CDR1 LNHDA, CDR2 SQIVND (reference sequence). The CDR3 contains 18 residues. CDR3 DNA sequence: TGTGCCAGTAGCCCCGATACCACAGGGGCCTCGAACACCGGGGAGCTGTTTTTT. Translating it yields CASSPDTTGASNTGELFF.

J is TRBJ2-5 and V is TRBV14; D might be TRBD1 (5 bases). With 3 bases removed from V and 5 bases from J, the gap between germline ends came to 16 bases. This CDR3 has 15 residues. Germline loops: CDR1 SGHDN, CDR2 FVKESK. CDR3: CASSHLGEGLETQYF. The CDR3 DNA reads TGTGCCAGCAGCCATTTAGGGGAAGGCCTGGAGACCCAGTACTTC.

CDR3 nucleotides: TGCGCCAGCAGCCTCACGACTAGCGGGTATGAGCAGTTCTTC. Residues: CASSLTTSGYEQFF. The V call is TRBV5-1, the J call TRBJ2-1, with 10 nucleotides matching TRBD2. V trimming: 4 bases; J trimming: 8 bases; junction bases outside the gene matches: 6. CDR1 is SGHRS and CDR2 is YFSETQ in the germline V gene. The CDR3 is made up of 14 amino acids.

The genes are TRBV10-3 and TRBJ2-3, with TRBD2 matching 12 bases. The CDR3 is made up of 15 amino acids. Germline CDR1 and CDR2: ENHRY and SYGVKD. V gave up 5 bases and J gave up 3 bases; unmatched junction bases: 3. CDR3 loop: CAISSSGGVTDTQYF. The CDR3 DNA is TGTGCCATCAGTTCTAGCGGGGGGGTGACAGATACGCAGTATTTT.

V and J are TRBV27 and TRBJ2-7; 8 bases fit TRBD2. The length of the CDR3 is 15 residues. The V and J ends lost 0 bases and 9 bases, in that order; junction bases with no gene match: 10. Per germline, CDR1 MNHEY and CDR2 SMNVEV (reference sequence). CDR3 sequence reads: CASSLSTGGTLRQYF. For the CDR3, the DNA is TGTGCCAGCAGTTTATCTACGGGGGGGACCCTGAGGCAGTACTTC.

The rearrangement links TRBV12-3 or TRBV12-4 to TRBJ2-3; 11 bases are a match to TRBD2. CDR3 length equals 12 residues. V was clipped by 4 bases and J by 15 bases; unmatched bases: 6. CDR3 nucleotides: TGTGCCAGCAGTTCGGGACTAGCGGCGGGATATTTT. Protein: CASSSGLAAGYF.

This sequence joins TRBV5-5 and TRBJ2-2, with D tentatively TRBD2 (5 bases). Trimming shortened V by 2 bases and J by 4 bases, and 18 bases separated the two germline ends. Germline V gene sequence: CDR1 SGHKS, CDR2 YYEKEE (reference sequence). This CDR3 is 17 amino acids long. The CDR3 coding sequence is TGTGCCAGCAGCTTCCACGGGGAGAACACCGGCACCGGGGAGCTGTTTTTT. It specifies CASSFHGENTGTGELFF.

The rearrangement uses TRBV3-1 (or the pseudogene TRBV3-2) and TRBJ2-5, with a weak D call TRBD2 (5 bases). Germline values: CDR1 LGHDT, CDR2 YNNKEL (reference sequence). V lost 1 base and J 4 bases, leaving 19 bases between the germline ends. The CDR3 has 17 residues. CDR3 sequence reads: CASSQGFGLQRAETQYF. CDR3 nucleotides: TGTGCCAGCAGCCAAGGGTTCGGACTCCAAAGGGCAGAGACCCAGTACTTC.

This clone turned up a few times. V usage is TRBV11-2 and J usage is TRBJ2-3; 10 positions match TRBD2. Per the germline V gene, CDR1 is SGHAT and CDR2 is FQNNGV. The CDR3 spans 16 residues. J gave up 5 bases and V 8 bases, and 13 bases lay outside the gene matches. CDR3 sequence: CASETHSGRAVDTQYF. CDR3 DNA sequence: TGTGCCAGCGAGACTCACAGCGGGAGGGCTGTAGATACGCAGTATTTT. The whole variable domain, filled in from reference TRBV11-2 and TRBJ2-3, reads EAGVAQSPRYKIIEKRQSVAFWCNPISGHATLYWYQQILGQGPKLLIQFQNNGVVDDSQLPKDRFSAERLKGVDSTLKIQPAKLEDSAVYLCASETHSGRAVDTQYFGPGTRLTVL.